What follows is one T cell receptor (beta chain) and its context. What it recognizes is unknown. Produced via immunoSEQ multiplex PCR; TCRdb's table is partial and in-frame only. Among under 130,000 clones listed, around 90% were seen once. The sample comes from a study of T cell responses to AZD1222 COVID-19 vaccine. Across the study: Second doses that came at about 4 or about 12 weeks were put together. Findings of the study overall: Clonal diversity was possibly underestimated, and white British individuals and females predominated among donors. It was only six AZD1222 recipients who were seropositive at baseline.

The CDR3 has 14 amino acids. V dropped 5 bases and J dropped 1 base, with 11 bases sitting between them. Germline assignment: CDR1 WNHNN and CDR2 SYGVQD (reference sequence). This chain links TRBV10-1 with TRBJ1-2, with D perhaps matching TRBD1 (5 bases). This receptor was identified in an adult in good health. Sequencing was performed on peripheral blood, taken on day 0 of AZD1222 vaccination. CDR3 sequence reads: CASSPGTVNYGYTF. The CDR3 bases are TGCGCCAGCAGTCCTGGGACGGTTAACTATGGCTACACCTTC.